This passage covers 32 T cell receptor beta chains from one sample sequenced in a study of CD8+ T cells in alopecia areata. RNA extraction was followed by reverse transcription into cDNA, which acted as the sequencing template. Some clones are missing from TCRdb's copy, which holds only in-frame ones; the method was immunoSEQ multiplex PCR. The sample holds about 160,000 clones, about three fifths seen once. Treatment: oral pan-JAK inhibitor, 5-10 mg twice daily. The sample consisted of CD4+ T cells sorted from blood, taken at week 4, from a patient treated with tofacitinib. Receptor source: a human donor with alopecia areata.

DNA for the CDR3: TGTGCCAGCTCACCCGAAGGGACAGACTCAGATACGCAGTATTTT. This translates into CASSPEGTDSDTQYF. The chain carries TRBV18 and TRBJ2-3; the match to TRBD1 covers 7 bases. The CDR3 length is 15 residues. Germline V gene data show CDR1 as KGHSH and CDR2 as LQKENI. V shed 3 bases and J 4 bases; nucleotides not matched to a gene: 7.

This rearrangement joins TRBV4-1 to TRBJ1-1; unclear D gene. The V end was cut by 2 bases, the J end by 0 bases, with 7 bases between. There are 14 residues in the CDR3. Germline V lookup: CDR1 MGHRA, CDR2 YSYEKL. The CDR3 region is CASSQQTLNTEAFF. Written as DNA, the CDR3 is TGCGCCAGCAGCCAACAGACATTGAACACTGAAGCTTTCTTT.

The chain combines TRBV15 with TRBJ2-7; 9 bases fit TRBD1. Per germline, CDR1 LNHNV and CDR2 YYDKDF (reference sequence). Trimming removed 7 bases from V and 4 bases from J; junction bases left unmatched: 11. The CDR3 is made up of 15 amino acids. DNA of the CDR3: TGTGCCACCAACCCGGGACAGGGAGAGGGTTACGAGCAGTACTTC. Its translation: CATNPGQGEGYEQYF.

The J gene is TRBJ2-7, the V gene TRBV29-1; 7 nucleotides agree with TRBD1. Trimming removed 7 bases from V and 5 bases from J; junction bases left unmatched: 5. Germline V CDR1 and CDR2: SQVTM, ANQGSEA. The CDR3 length is 11 residues. The CDR3 nucleotides are TGCAGCGGCCACAGGGGACACGAGCAGTACTTC. Protein product: CSGHRGHEQYF.

The chain joins TRBV2 to TRBJ1-4; no definite D call. Germline CDR1 is SNHLY and CDR2 is FYNNEI. V was cut by 1 base and J by 10 bases, with 10 bases left in between. CDR3 length equals 13 residues. The CDR3 coding sequence is TGTGCCAGCAGTGAAGTGCCTTCTGGAAAACTGTTTTTT. Protein sequence: CASSEVPSGKLFF.

This clone was seen only a few times. A junction boundary mismatches the germline segment, possibly from a read error. CDR3 in DNA: TGTGCCATCAGTGAGCCCGGGGCTTCGGAGGATTTT. Its protein product is CAISEPGASEDF. The rearrangement links TRBV10-3 to TRBJ2-3, with D perhaps assigned TRBD1 or TRBD2 (5 bases each). Looked up from germline, CDR1 is ENHRY and CDR2 is SYGVKD. The CDR3 consists of 12 residues.

This clone was counted only a few times. The chain links TRBV10-3 to TRBJ2-7; D remains ambiguous. The V gene lost 3 bases and the J gene lost 6 bases, with 9 bases spanning the gap. The length of the CDR3 is 12 residues. CDR1 is ENHRY and CDR2 is SYGVKD in the germline V gene. CDR3 in DNA: TGTGCCATCAGTGACTTGGGCTCCGAGCAGTACTTC. It specifies CAISDLGSEQYF.

Only a few counts were recorded for this clone. The chain joins TRBV30 to TRBJ1-5; TRBD1 agrees at 10 bases. V shed 2 bases, J shed 5 bases, and the junction held 18 bases outside the gene matches. Germline V lookup: CDR1 GTSNPN, CDR2 SVGIG (reference sequence). This CDR3 has 19 amino acids. CDR3 sequence (DNA): TGTGCCTGGAGTCTCACCTACGGGACAGGGGCATCGAGGGATCAGCCCCAGCATTTT. This encodes CAWSLTYGTGASRDQPQHF.

The chain combines TRBV4-1 with TRBJ2-5, with a weak D call TRBD1 (6 bases). CDR3 size: 14 residues. V lost 1 base to trimming and J lost 5 bases, with 11 bases between them. Per the germline V gene, CDR1 is MGHRA and CDR2 is YSYEKL. The CDR3 region has the DNA TGCGCCAGCAGCCAAGCAACAGGGTGGGAGACCCAGTACTTC. Its translation: CASSQATGWETQYF.

The chain uses TRBV4-1 and TRBJ1-5; TRBD1 is a possible D gene (6 bases). Trimming left V 5 bases short and J 5 bases short, with 16 bases between. Germline V gives CDR1 MGHRA, CDR2 YSYEKL. The CDR3 extends over 15 amino acids. The CDR3 is CASSSLGGDHQPQHF. Written as DNA, the CDR3 is TGCGCCAGCAGCTCCTTAGGGGGAGATCATCAGCCCCAGCATTTT.

The chain links TRBV29-1 to TRBJ2-1, with D hard to call. Trimming removed 6 bases at V and 5 bases at J, with 11 bases between. Germline V gene sequence: CDR1 SQVTM, CDR2 ANQGSEA. The CDR3 is 12 amino acids. The chain's CDR3 is CSVVGQNNEQFF. CDR3 bases: TGCAGCGTGGTTGGCCAGAACAATGAGCAGTTCTTC.

The count of this clone is one. This rearrangement joins TRBV9 to TRBJ2-2; D is undetermined. The V gene lost 4 bases and the J gene lost 2 bases, with 0 bases spanning the gap. Germline V gene data show CDR1 as SGDLS and CDR2 as YYNGEE. This CDR3 region has 11 residues. CDR3 DNA: TGTGCCAGCAGCAACACCGGGGAGCTGTTTTTT. Amino acids: CASSNTGELFF. Supplemented by reference TRBV9 and TRBJ2-2, the full variable domain reads DSGVTQTPKHLITATGQRVTLRCSPRSGDLSVYWYQQSLDQGLQFLIQYYNGEERAKGNILERFSAQQFPDLHSELNLSSLELGDSALYFCASSNTGELFFGEGSRLTVL.

The chain joins TRBV30 to TRBJ2-5, with a tentative D call TRBD1 (5 bases). CDR3 length: 13 amino acids. Germline lookup yields CDR1 GTSNPN and CDR2 SVGIG (reference sequence). Trimming left V 3 bases short and J 5 bases short, with 13 bases between. CDR3 amino acids: CAWREQGLETQYF. In DNA, the CDR3 is TGTGCCTGGAGGGAGCAGGGCTTGGAGACCCAGTACTTC. The full variable domain, its missing parts supplied by reference TRBV30 and TRBJ2-5, is SQTIHQWPATLVQPVGSPLSLECTVEGTSNPNLYWYRQAAGRGLQLLFYSVGIGQISSEVPQNLSASRPQDRQFILSSKKLLLSDSGFYLCAWREQGLETQYFGPGTRLLVL.

The chain joins TRBV5-6 to TRBJ1-1; tentative D call: TRBD1 (6 bases). CDR3 length: 16 amino acids. Trimming cost V 2 bases and J 11 bases, with 25 bases left between them. The V gene's germline CDR1 is SGHDT and CDR2 YYEEEE. The CDR3 nucleotides are TGTGCCAGCAGCTTTCGGGGGGTACAGGGCGGGTCGAGTGCTTTCTTT. Protein: CASSFRGVQGGSSAFF. The entire variable domain, with the rest obtained from reference TRBV5-6 and TRBJ1-1, is as follows: DAGVTQSPTHLIKTRGQQVTLRCSPKSGHDTVSWYQQALGQGPQFIFQYYEEEERQRGNFPDRFSGHQFPNYSSELNVNALLLGDSALYLCASSFRGVQGGSSAFFGQGTRLTVV.

The chain joins TRBV10-3 to TRBJ2-5; TRBD2 matches 8 bases. Trimming removed 8 bases from V and 1 base from J; junction bases left unmatched: 9. Germline V lookup: CDR1 ENHRY, CDR2 SYGVKD. The CDR3 runs 15 residues. This chain's CDR3 is CAIDQGSGVQETQYF. The CDR3 DNA sequence: TGTGCCATCGATCAAGGTAGCGGGGTCCAAGAGACCCAGTACTTC.

The gene calls are TRBV29-1 and TRBJ1-4, with D uncertain. This CDR3 is 11 amino acids long. Deletions cut 6 bases from V and 5 bases from J, with 7 bases between. CDR1 is SQVTM and CDR2 is ANQGSEA in the germline V gene. The CDR3 protein is CSVGLNEKLFF. Written as DNA, the CDR3 is TGCAGCGTAGGCCTGAATGAAAAACTGTTTTTT.

Here the CDR3 DNA reads TGCAGCGTTTCGACAGGGGCTGGCACTGAAGCTTTCTTT. It translates to CSVSTGAGTEAFF. This chain links TRBV29-1 with TRBJ1-1; 8 nucleotides line up with TRBD1. The CDR3 runs to 13 residues. Germline assignment: CDR1 SQVTM and CDR2 ANQGSEA. V trimming: 5 bases; J trimming: 4 bases; junction bases outside the gene matches: 6.

The chain carries TRBV5-1 and TRBJ1-6; 7 bases are a match to TRBD1. CDR1 is SGHRS and CDR2 is YFSETQ in the germline V gene. J lost 7 bases, V lost 4 bases, and 5 bases had no gene match. The CDR3 consists of 14 residues. CDR3 residues: CASSPGTANSPLHF. CDR3 in DNA: TGCGCCAGCAGCCCCGGGACAGCAAATTCACCCCTCCACTTT.

V is TRBV29-1 and J is TRBJ1-3, with unresolved D. V lost 5 bases and J lost 3, with 8 bases in between. The germline CDR1 and CDR2 sequences are SQVTM and ANQGSEA. The CDR3 totals 12 residues. In nucleotides, the CDR3 is TGCAGCGTTCGGGAGGGTGGAAACACCATATATTTT. Its translation is CSVREGGNTIYF.

The chain combines TRBV23-1 with TRBJ2-3; TRBD1 agrees at 8 bases. TRBV23-1 is assigned to the ORF class and has an uncertain function. Trimming took 6 bases from V and 7 from J; bases not matched to a gene: 15. The CDR3 has 16 amino acids. DNA of the CDR3: TGCGCCAGCAGCCTCCATCCGGACAGGGTAATACATACGCAGTATTTT. Protein sequence: CASSLHPDRVIHTQYF.

V gene TRBV5-6 combines with J gene TRBJ1-1; no reliable D call. CDR3 length equals 13 residues. Germline V gene lookup returns CDR1 SGHDT and CDR2 YYEEEE. Trimming removed 4 bases from V and 5 bases from J, with 12 bases in between. CDR3 amino acids: CASSHRGDTEAFF. The CDR3 DNA is TGTGCCAGCAGCCACAGAGGCGATACTGAAGCTTTCTTT.

As regards this clone: The same CDR3 also results from other DNA sequences found in this sample. The chain has TRBV7-9 and TRBJ2-7; 9 bases agree with TRBD2. Germline values: CDR1 SEHNR, CDR2 FQNEAQ (reference sequence). Trimming at V came to 2 bases and at J to 4 bases, leaving 0 bases not matched to a gene. The CDR3 runs to 13 residues. The CDR3: CASSLLAGYEQYF. CDR3 DNA: TGTGCCAGCAGCTTACTAGCGGGGTACGAGCAGTACTTC.

The chain uses TRBV30 and TRBJ1-5; the match to TRBD1 covers 9 bases. V trimming: 4 bases; J trimming: 5 bases; junction bases outside the gene matches: 9. The CDR3 has 15 amino acids. Germline-derived CDR1 and CDR2 are GTSNPN and SVGIG (reference sequence). For the CDR3, the DNA is TGTGCCTGGAATCAGGACAGGGGTCGGGATCAGCCCCAGCATTTT. Encoded protein: CAWNQDRGRDQPQHF.

This clone showed up just a few times. The CDR3 DNA sequence: TGTGCCAGCAGCGTGGGGACAGGGAGCTACGAGCAGTACTTC. It specifies CASSVGTGSYEQYF. The chain links TRBV5-4 to TRBJ2-7; 9 positions agree with TRBD1. In germline, CDR1 is SGHNT, CDR2 YYREEE (reference sequence). Germline trimming cut 4 bases from V and 3 bases from J; bases unmatched to any gene: 5. CDR3 length equals 14 residues.

This clone was detected only a few times. The J gene is TRBJ2-7, the V gene TRBV4-1; 11 bases are shared with TRBD2. J lost 3 bases, V lost 1 base, and 2 bases had no gene match. The CDR3 runs to 15 residues. The germline V gene encodes CDR1 MGHRA and CDR2 YSYEKL. The CDR3 nucleotides are TGCGCCAGCAGCCAAGTACTAGCGGGGGTCTACGAGCAGTACTTC. As protein: CASSQVLAGVYEQYF.

V usage is TRBV30 and J usage is TRBJ1-6, with 10 bases lining up with TRBD1. V shed 0 bases and J 9 bases; nucleotides not matched to a gene: 8. CDR3 size: 16 residues. Per germline, CDR1 GTSNPN and CDR2 SVGIG (reference sequence). CDR3 amino acids: CAWSVQGQGRISPLHF. The CDR3 nucleotides are TGTGCCTGGAGTGTACAGGGACAGGGGAGGATTTCACCCCTCCACTTT.

There are a few counts of this clone. This rearrangement joins TRBV29-1 to TRBJ1-6, with 9 bases fitting TRBD1. The CDR3 has 13 amino acids. The V gene end was trimmed by 4 bases and the J gene end by 5 bases; junction bases not matched to a gene: 0. Germline V gene lookup returns CDR1 SQVTM and CDR2 ANQGSEA. In DNA, the CDR3 is TGCAGCGTTGGACAGGGGGATAATTCACCCCTCCACTTT. Translation gives CSVGQGDNSPLHF.

This clone was observed a single time. V usage is TRBV5-6 and J usage is TRBJ2-7; D might be TRBD2 (6 bases). Deletions cut 3 bases from V and 5 bases from J, with 15 bases between. This CDR3 has 14 amino acids. Germline loops: CDR1 SGHDT, CDR2 YYEEEE. The CDR3 reads CASSSPGGRDEQYF. CDR3 nucleotide sequence: TGTGCCAGCAGCTCCCCTGGGGGGAGAGACGAGCAGTACTTC.

Remarks on this clone: Other nucleotide sequences in the sample specify the same CDR3. In DNA, the CDR3 is TGCAGCGTTGTGGGTTCCTACGAGCAGTACTTC. This sequence encodes CSVVGSYEQYF. J is TRBJ2-7 and V is TRBV29-1; D unclear. V dropped 4 bases and J dropped 1 base, with 5 bases sitting between them. This CDR3 spans 11 amino acids. Germline CDR1 and CDR2: SQVTM and ANQGSEA.

The rearrangement uses TRBV5-6 and TRBJ2-1, with 8 bases identical to TRBD1. The CDR3 contains 15 residues. Germline V CDR1 and CDR2: SGHDT, YYEEEE. Germline trimming cut 4 bases from V and 8 bases from J; bases unmatched to any gene: 11. The CDR3 DNA sequence: TGTGCCAGCAGCCTTCAGGGGGCGCTTGTCCATGAGCAGTTCTTC. It specifies CASSLQGALVHEQFF.

The V call is TRBV7-2, the J call TRBJ2-5; 7 bases match TRBD2. This CDR3 region has 15 residues. Germline assignment: CDR1 SGHTA and CDR2 FQGNSA. Trimming cost V 1 base and J 1 base; bases outside gene matches: 3. CDR3 sequence (DNA): TGTGCCAGCAGCTTAGGGGGAGGGCGCCAAGAGACCCAGTACTTC. Protein: CASSLGGGRQETQYF.

The chain carries TRBV13 and TRBJ2-3, with 8 bases aligning to TRBD1. V shed 2 bases, J shed 5 bases, and the junction held 3 bases outside the gene matches. The CDR3 loop spans 14 amino acids. Germline CDR1 is PRHDT and CDR2 is FYEKMQ (reference sequence). CDR3 nucleotides: TGTGCCAGCAGCTTACCCACAGGGGGAGATACGCAGTATTTT. Translation gives CASSLPTGGDTQYF. Supplemented by reference TRBV13 and TRBJ2-3, the full variable domain reads AAGVIQSPRHLIKEKRETATLKCYPIPRHDTVYWYQQGPGQDPQFLISFYEKMQSDKGSIPDRFSAQQFSDYHSELNMSSLELGDSALYFCASSLPTGGDTQYFGPGTRLTVL.